The text below deals with one T cell receptor beta chain. The CDR3 is 13 amino acids. Trimming stripped 0 bases from V and 6 bases from J, with 9 bases between. Germline CDR1 and CDR2: SGHRS and YFSETQ. This sample is part of a study of OX40 agonist ivuxolimab in advanced cancers. Method: immunoSEQ multiplex PCR; TCRdb's copy keeps in-frame clones and lacks some. The table lists about 64,000 clones, more than 75% of them singletons. The rearrangement links TRBV5-1 to TRBJ1-1; D is possibly TRBD1 (5 bases). This receptor was taken from an adult with an advanced solid tumor such as melanoma, head and neck, liver or kidney cancer. The sequences come from CD4+ or CD8+ T cells sorted from blood, collected in a trial of the OX40 agonist ivuxolimab. CDR3 in amino acids: CASSLVGGAEAFF. DNA of the CDR3: TGCGCCAGCAGCTTGGTGGGGGGAGCTGAAGCTTTCTTT.